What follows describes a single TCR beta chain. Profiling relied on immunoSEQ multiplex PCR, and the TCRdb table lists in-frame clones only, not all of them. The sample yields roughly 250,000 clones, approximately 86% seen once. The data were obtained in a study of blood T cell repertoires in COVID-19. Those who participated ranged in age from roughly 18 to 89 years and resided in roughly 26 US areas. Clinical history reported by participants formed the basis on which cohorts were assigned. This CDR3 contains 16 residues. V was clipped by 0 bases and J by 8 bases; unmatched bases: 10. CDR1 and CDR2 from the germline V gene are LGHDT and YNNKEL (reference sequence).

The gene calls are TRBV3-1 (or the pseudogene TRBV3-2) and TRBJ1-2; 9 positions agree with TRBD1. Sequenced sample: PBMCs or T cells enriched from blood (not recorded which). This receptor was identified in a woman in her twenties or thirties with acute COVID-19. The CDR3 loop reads CASSQDWDRVTTGYTF. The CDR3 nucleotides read TGTGCCAGCAGCCAAGACTGGGACAGGGTTACGACCGGCTACACCTTC.